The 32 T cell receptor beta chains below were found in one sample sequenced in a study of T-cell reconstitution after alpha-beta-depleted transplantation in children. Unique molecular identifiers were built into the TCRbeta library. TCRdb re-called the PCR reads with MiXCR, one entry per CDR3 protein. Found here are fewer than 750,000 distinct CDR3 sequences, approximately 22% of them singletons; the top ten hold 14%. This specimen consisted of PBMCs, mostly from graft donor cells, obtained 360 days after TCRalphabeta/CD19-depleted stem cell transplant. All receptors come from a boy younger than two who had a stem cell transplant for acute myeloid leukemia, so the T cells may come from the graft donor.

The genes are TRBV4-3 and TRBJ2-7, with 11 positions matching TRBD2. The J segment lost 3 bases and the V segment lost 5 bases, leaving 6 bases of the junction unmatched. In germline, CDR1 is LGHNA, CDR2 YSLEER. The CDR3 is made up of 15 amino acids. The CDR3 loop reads CASSATSGSHYEQYF. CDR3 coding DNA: TGCGCCAGCAGCGCAACTAGCGGGAGCCACTACGAGCAGTACTTC.

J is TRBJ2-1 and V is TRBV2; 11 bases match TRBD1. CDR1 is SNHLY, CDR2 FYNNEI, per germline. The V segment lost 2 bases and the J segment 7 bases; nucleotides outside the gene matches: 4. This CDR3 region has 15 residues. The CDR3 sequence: CASSEMGQGGNEQFF. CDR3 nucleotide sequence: TGTGCCAGCAGTGAAATGGGACAGGGGGGTAATGAGCAGTTCTTC.

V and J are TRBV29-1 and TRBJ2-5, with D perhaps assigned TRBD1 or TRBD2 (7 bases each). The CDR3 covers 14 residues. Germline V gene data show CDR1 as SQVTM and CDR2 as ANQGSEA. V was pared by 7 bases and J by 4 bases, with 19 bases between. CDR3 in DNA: TGCAGCGCCCAGGGGGGGGAGTCTCGAGAGACCCAGTACTTC. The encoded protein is CSAQGGESRETQYF.

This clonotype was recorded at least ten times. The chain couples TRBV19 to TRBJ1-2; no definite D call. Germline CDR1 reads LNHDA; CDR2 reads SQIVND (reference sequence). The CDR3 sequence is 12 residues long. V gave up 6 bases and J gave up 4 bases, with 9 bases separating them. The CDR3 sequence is CASRFGGYGYTF. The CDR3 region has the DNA TGTGCCAGTAGGTTCGGCGGCTATGGCTACACCTTC.

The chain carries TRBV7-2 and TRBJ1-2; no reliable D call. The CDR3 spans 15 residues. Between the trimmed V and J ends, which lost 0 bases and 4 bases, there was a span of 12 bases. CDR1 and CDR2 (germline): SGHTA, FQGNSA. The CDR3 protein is CASSLATEVGYGYTF. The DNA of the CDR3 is TGTGCCAGCAGCTTAGCCACAGAGGTCGGCTATGGCTACACCTTC.

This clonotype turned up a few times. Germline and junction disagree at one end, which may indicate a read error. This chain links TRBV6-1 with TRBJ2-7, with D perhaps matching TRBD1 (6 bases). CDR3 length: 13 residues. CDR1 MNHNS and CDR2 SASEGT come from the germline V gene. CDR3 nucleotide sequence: TGTGCCAGCGGTGACAGGCGCTCCTACGAGCAGTACTTC. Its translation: CASGDRRSYEQYF.

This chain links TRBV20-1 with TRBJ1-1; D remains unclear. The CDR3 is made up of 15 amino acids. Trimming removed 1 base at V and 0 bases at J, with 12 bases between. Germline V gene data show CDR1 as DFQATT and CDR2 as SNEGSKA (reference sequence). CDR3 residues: CSARVSIPLNTEAFF. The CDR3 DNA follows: TGCAGTGCTAGAGTCTCAATACCCCTGAACACTGAAGCTTTCTTT.

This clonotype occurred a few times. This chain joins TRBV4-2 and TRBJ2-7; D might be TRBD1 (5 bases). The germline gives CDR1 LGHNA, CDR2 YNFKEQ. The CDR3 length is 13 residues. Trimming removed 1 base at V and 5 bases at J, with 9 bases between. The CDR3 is CASSQGWGHEQYV. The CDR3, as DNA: TGTGCCAGCAGCCAAGGGTGGGGCCACGAGCAGTACGTC.

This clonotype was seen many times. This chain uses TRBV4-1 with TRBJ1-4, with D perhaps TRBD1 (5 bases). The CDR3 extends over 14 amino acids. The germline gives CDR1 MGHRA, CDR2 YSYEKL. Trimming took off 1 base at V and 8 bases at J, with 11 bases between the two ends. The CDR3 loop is CASSQGRRGEKLFF. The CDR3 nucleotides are TGCGCCAGCAGCCAAGGACGCCGGGGGGAAAAACTGTTTTTT.

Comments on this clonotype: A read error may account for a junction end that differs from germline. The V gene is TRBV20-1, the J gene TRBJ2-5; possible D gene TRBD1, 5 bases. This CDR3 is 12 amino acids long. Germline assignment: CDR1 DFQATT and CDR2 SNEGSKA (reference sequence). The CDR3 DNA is TGCAGTCCCGCAGGGTACCAGGAGACCCAGTACTTC. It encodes CSPAGYQETQYF.

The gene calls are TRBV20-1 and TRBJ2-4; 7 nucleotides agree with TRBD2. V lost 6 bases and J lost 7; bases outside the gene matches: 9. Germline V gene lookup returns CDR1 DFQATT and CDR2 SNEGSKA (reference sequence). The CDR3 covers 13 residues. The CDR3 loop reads CSALGLDTNIQYF. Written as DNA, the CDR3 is TGCAGTGCGCTCGGACTAGACACCAACATTCAGTACTTC.

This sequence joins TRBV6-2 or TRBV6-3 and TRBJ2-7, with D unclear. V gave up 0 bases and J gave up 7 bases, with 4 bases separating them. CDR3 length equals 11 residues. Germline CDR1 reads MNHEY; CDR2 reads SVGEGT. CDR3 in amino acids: CASSYSWEQYF. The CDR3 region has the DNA TGTGCCAGCAGTTACTCATGGGAGCAGTACTTC.

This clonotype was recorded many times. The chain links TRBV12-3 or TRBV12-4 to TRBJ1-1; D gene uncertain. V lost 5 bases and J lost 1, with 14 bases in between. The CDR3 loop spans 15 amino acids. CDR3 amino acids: CASSGTGGENTEAFF. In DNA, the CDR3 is TGTGCCAGCAGTGGAACCGGCGGGGAGAACACTGAAGCTTTCTTT.

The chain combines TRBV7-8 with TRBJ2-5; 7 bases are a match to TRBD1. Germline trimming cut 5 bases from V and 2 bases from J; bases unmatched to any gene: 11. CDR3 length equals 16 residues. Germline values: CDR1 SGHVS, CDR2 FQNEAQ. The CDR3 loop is CASSPGRTGSQETQYF. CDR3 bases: TGTGCCAGCAGCCCCGGGCGGACAGGATCGCAAGAGACCCAGTACTTC. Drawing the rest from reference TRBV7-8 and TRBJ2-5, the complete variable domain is GAGVSQSPRYKVAKRGQDVALRCDPISGHVSLFWYQQALGQGPEFLTYFQNEAQLDKSGLPSDRFFAERPEGSVSTLKIQRTQQEDSAVYLCASSPGRTGSQETQYFGPGTRLLVL.

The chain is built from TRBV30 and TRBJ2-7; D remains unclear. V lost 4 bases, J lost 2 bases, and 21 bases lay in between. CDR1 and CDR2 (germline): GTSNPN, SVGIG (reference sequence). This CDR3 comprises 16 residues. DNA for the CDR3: TGTGCCTGGAATCGCCCTAGGTTTTGGAAGACCTACGAGCAGTACTTC. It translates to CAWNRPRFWKTYEQYF. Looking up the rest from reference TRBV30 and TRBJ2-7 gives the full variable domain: SQTIHQWPATLVQPVGSPLSLECTVEGTSNPNLYWYRQAAGRGLQLLFYSVGIGQISSEVPQNLSASRPQDRQFILSSKKLLLSDSGFYLCAWNRPRFWKTYEQYFGPGTRLTVT.

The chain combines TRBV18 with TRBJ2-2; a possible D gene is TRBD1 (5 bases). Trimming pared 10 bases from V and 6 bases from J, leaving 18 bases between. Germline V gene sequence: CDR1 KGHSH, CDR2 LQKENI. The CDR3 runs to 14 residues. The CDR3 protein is CATRQGHIPGELFF. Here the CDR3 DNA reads TGTGCCACCCGACAAGGACACATCCCCGGGGAGCTGTTTTTT.

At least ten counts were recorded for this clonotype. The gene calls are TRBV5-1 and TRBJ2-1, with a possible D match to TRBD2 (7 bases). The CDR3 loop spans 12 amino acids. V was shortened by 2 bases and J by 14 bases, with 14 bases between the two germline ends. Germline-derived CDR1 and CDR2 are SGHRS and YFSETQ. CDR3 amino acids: CASSFEQGGEFF. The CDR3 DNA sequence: TGCGCCAGCAGCTTTGAACAGGGAGGGGAGTTCTTC. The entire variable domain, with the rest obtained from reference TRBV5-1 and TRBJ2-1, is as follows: KAGVTQTPRYLIKTRGQQVTLSCSPISGHRSVSWYQQTPGQGLQFLFEYFSETQRNKGNFPGRFSGRQFSNSRSEMNVSTLELGDSALYLCASSFEQGGEFFGPGTRLTVL.

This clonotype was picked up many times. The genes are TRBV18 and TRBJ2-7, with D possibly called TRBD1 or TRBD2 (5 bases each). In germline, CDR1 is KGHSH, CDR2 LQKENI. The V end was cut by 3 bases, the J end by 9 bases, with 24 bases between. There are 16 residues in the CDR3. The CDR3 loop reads CASSPRWDPSRVSQYV. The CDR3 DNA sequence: TGTGCCAGCTCACCCCGCTGGGACCCTAGCCGGGTGTCGCAGTACGTC.

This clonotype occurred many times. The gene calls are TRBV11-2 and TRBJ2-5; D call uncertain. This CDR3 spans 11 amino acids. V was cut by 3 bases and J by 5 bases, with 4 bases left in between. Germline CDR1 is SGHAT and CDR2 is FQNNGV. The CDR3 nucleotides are TGTGCCAGCAGCTTTACCGAGACCCAGTACTTC. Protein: CASSFTETQYF.

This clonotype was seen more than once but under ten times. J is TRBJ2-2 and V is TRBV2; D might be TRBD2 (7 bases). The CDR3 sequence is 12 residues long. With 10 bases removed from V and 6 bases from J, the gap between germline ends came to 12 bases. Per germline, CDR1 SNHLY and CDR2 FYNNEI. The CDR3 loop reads CATSRGPGELFF. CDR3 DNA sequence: TGTGCCACCTCGCGGGGGCCCGGGGAGCTGTTTTTT.

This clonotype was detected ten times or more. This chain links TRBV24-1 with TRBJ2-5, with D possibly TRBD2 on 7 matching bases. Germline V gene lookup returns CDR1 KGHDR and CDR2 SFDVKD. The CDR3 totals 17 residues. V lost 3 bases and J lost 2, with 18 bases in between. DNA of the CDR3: TGTGCCACCAGTGATCAGACGGCGGGGGCCCCGCAAGAGACCCAGTACTTC. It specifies CATSDQTAGAPQETQYF.

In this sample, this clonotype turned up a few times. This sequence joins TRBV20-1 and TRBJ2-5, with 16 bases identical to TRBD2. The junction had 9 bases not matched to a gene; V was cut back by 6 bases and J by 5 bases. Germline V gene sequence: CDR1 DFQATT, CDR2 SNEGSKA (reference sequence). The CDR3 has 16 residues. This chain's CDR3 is CSASGLAGGPGETQYF. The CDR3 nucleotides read TGCAGTGCGTCGGGACTAGCGGGGGGGCCAGGGGAGACCCAGTACTTC.

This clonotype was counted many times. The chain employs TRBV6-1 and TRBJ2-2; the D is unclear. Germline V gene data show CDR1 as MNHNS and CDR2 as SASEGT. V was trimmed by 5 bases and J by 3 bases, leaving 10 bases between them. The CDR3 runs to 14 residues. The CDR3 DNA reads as TGTGCCAGCAGTCCCTTGACTCACACCGGGGAGCTGTTTTTT. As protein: CASSPLTHTGELFF.

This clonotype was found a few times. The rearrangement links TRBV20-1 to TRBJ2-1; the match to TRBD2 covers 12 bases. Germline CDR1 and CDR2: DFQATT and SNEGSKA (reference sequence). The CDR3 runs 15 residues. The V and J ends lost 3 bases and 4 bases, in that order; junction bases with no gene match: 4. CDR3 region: CSASKTSGGYNEQFF. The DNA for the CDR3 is TGCAGTGCTAGTAAGACTAGCGGGGGATACAATGAGCAGTTCTTC.

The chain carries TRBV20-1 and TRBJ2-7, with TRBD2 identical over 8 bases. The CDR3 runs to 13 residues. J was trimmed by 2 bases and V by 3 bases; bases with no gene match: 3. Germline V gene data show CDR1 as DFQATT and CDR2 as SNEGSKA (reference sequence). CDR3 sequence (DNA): TGCAGTGCTAGTAAAGCGGGGGCCTACGAGCAGTACTTC. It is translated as CSASKAGAYEQYF.

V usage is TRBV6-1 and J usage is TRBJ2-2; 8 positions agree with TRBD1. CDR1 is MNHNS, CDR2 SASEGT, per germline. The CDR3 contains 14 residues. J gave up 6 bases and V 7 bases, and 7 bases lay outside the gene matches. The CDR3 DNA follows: TGTGCCAGCACCAGTCTGACAGGGGCCGGGGAGCTGTTTTTT. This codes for CASTSLTGAGELFF.

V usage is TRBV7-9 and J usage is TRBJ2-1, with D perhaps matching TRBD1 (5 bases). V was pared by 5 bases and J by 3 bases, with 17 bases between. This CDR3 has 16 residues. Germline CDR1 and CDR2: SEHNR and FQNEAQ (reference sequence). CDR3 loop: CASSHFQGAVYNEQFF. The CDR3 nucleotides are TGTGCCAGCAGCCACTTCCAAGGGGCGGTCTACAATGAGCAGTTCTTC.

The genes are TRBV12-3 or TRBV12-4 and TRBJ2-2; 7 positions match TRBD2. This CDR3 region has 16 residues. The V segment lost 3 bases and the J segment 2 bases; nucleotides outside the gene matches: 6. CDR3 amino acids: CASSFGGGVNTGELFF. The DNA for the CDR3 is TGTGCCAGCAGTTTTGGGGGGGGGGTAAACACCGGGGAGCTGTTTTTT.

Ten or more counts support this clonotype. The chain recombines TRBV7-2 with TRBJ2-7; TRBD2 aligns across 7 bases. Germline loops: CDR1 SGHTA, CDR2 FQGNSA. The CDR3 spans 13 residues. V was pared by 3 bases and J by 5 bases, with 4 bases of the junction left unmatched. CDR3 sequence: CASSLRLANEQYF. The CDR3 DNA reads TGTGCCAGCAGCTTGCGACTAGCTAACGAGCAGTACTTC. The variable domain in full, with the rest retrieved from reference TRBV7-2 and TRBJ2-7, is GAGVSQSPSNKVTEKGKDVELRCDPISGHTALYWYRQSLGQGLEFLIYFQGNSAPDKSGLPSDRFSAERTGGSVSTLTIQRTQQEDSAVYLCASSLRLANEQYFGPGTRLTVT.

The CDR3 region is CASVNSYEQYV. CDR3 sequence (DNA): TGTGCCAGCGTCAACTCCTACGAGCAGTACGTC. The gene calls are TRBV6-4 and TRBJ2-7; D remains ambiguous. The CDR3 is made up of 11 amino acids. Germline V lookup: CDR1 MRHNA, CDR2 SNTAGT. Trimming removed 8 bases at V and 0 bases at J, with 5 bases between.

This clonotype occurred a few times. The CDR3 sequence: CSARRGPLSNQPQHF. The CDR3 nucleotides read TGCAGTGCTAGAAGGGGGCCCCTGAGCAATCAGCCCCAGCATTTT. The chain couples TRBV20-1 to TRBJ1-5; 7 nucleotides line up with TRBD1. The germline gives CDR1 DFQATT, CDR2 SNEGSKA (reference sequence). Trimming took 2 bases from V and 1 from J; bases not matched to a gene: 5. This CDR3 comprises 15 residues.

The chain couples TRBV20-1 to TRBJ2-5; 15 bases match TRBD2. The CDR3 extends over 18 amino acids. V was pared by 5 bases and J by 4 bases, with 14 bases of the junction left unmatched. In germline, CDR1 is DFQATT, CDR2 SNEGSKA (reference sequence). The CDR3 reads CSAADGGLAGGQRETQYF. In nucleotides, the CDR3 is TGCAGTGCTGCCGACGGGGGACTAGCGGGGGGCCAGCGAGAGACCCAGTACTTC.